This TCR beta chain came from a study of T cell responses to AZD1222 COVID-19 vaccine. On the study more broadly: Pooled together were second doses at about 4 or about 12 weeks.

This CDR3 comprises 14 residues. The germline CDR1 and CDR2 sequences are KGHSH and LQKENI. V lost 3 bases and J lost 0, with 6 bases in between. TCRdb's copy holds only in-frame clones and misses some; the assay was immunoSEQ multiplex PCR. The profile covers 72,000 or so clones, with 90% appearing a single time and about 4.3% taken by the ten largest. In the case of this clone: Its antigen is currently unknown.

Regarding the study as a whole: Reports indicate that nearly half of spike-specific TCRs are directed at unmutated variant regions.

The TCR comes from an adult in good health. Sequenced here: peripheral blood, sampled on day 0 of AZD1222 vaccination. The chain is built from TRBV18 and TRBJ1-5; unclear D gene. The chain's CDR3 is CASSPNLSNQPQHF. The CDR3 nucleotides read TGTGCCAGCTCACCTAATCTTAGCAATCAGCCCCAGCATTTT.